Sequencing of this T cell receptor (beta chain) was carried out in a study of regulatory T cells in long-lasting Graves disease (dated by TCRdb to the early 2020s). Describing the broader study: Persistent Graves' disease meant more than 5 years of antithyroid drug treatment with TSH receptor autoantibodies that stayed positive. This study used TCR sequencing and RNA sequencing of peripheral blood to compare persistent Graves' disease patients against newly diagnosed Graves' disease patients. The study was registered as a clinical trial and conducted in China. A total of about 33 samples were covered by TCR sequencing, comprising approximately 13 persistent and roughly 20 newly diagnosed Graves' disease patients. Antithyroid drugs had been taken for approximately 10 years on average by persistent Graves' disease patients in the clinical cohort.

The time point label here, explained by the study, means: persistent/refractory GD, antithyroid drugs over 5 years with positive TRAb. For both TCR sequencing and RNA sequencing, RNA was extracted from PBMCs using TRIzol. The diagnosis of Graves' disease followed American Thyroid Association guidelines. Patients for the study were recruited at an endocrinology department in Xi'an, China. Each patient gave approximately 10 milliliters of peripheral blood, collected in an EDTA anticoagulant tube. Ficoll Paque Plus density gradient separation was used to isolate PBMCs, and no additional T cell sorting was done. An Agilent 2100 Bioanalyzer and agarose gel were used to check RNA quality, and a NanoDrop 2000 was used to measure RNA concentration. Libraries were constructed by multiplex PCR. This sample was sequenced with an Illumina HiSeq 4000. To build TCR beta libraries, CDR3 regions were amplified by Arm-PCR using iRepertoire HTBI primers. PCR products were gel purified before sequencing. The study's own analysis went as follows. Gene usage analysis of CDR3 amino acid clonotypes relied on the 55 to 80 TRBV and about 15 TRBJ segments identified across samples. Filtered high-quality paired reads were merged into contigs using COPE and FqMerger. BLAST was used to align contigs to IMGT TRBV, TRBD and TRBJ reference genes, and CDR3 was defined according to IMGT. Highly expanded clones were defined as clonotypes with a frequency above 0.1%. Shannon entropy served as the measure of repertoire diversity, while the Gini coefficient captured V-J evenness. Public clonotypes were defined as clonotypes shared by more than one individual. TCRdb trimmed public reads at Q25 via fastp, called clones via MiXCR and kept in-frame beta chains. Identical CDR3 proteins give one entry, which carries the most common genes and DNA. None of the V and J calls come from the authors' own analysis; TCRdb made them. Within this sample are some 370,000 distinct CDR3 sequences, with more than 20% of them counted one time only. The ten largest clonotypes hold around 20% of the sample.

General study outcomes and caveats: The study examined only peripheral blood because the primary lesion, thyroid tissue, could not be accessed. The authors acknowledged the small sample size as a limitation that may reduce accuracy. Sequencing and analysis were limited to the TCR beta chain. Compared with newly diagnosed patients, persistent Graves' disease patients had lower TCR Shannon entropy and fewer highly expanded clones, which suggests clonal expansion. A larger number of public clonotypes was shared among persistent patients (around 3,000) than among newly diagnosed patients (roughly 1,000). TRBV28, TRBJ1-2 and TRBJ2-5 were preferentially used in persistent disease, while TRBV20-1 and TRBJ2-1 were favored in newly diagnosed disease.

This clonotype was detected many times. Its antigen specificity is not known. No per-base quality is available; no much larger clone lies one base away. Compared with germline, V lacks 2 bases and J lacks 2 bases; bases without a gene match: 6. For CDR1 and CDR2, the germline V gene (reference sequence) lists MNHEY and SMNVEV. From cysteine to phenylalanine, the CDR3 is 15 amino acids long. Just CDR3 DNA is preserved here, 45 bases in frame from base 1. The sample consisted of peripheral blood mononuclear cells (PBMCs), taken when the disease was refractory, from a patient treated with antithyroid drugs. This clonotype originated in a female donor with Graves disease. Recombination joined TRBV27 with TRBJ2-7; 7 junctional bases match TRBD1. The base sequence is TGTGCCAGCAGTTTAGCAGGGGGATGGGCCTACGAGCAGTACTTC. Its translation reads: CASSLAGGWAYEQYF.